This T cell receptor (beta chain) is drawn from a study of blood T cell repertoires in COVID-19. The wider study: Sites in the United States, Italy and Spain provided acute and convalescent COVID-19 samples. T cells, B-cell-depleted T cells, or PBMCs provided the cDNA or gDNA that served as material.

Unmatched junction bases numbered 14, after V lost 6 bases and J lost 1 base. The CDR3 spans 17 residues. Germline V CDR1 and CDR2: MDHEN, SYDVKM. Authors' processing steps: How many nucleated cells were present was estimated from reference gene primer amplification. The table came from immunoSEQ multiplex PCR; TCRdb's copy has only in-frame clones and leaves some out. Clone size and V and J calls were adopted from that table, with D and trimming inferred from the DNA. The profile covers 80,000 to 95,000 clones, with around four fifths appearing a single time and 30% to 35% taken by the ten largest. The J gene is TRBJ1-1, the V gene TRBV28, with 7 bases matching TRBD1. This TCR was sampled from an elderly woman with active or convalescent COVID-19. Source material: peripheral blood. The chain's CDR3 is CASSFILQGTPNTEAFF. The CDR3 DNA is TGTGCCAGCAGCTTCATCCTACAGGGGACCCCGAACACTGAAGCTTTCTTT.